These 32 T cell receptor beta chains were all obtained from the same sample, sequenced in a study of shared clonotypes between healthy human individuals. Repertoires were generated with immunoSEQ multiplex PCR, while TCRdb's copy carries only in-frame clones and drops some. The repertoire includes about 380,000 clones, about 96% of them detected once, and about 0.32% sits in the top ten. Source material: memory CD8+ T cells sorted from blood. Subset reported: CD45RO+ cells pooled with CCR7-negative TemRA cells. These receptors were taken from a man aged 30-40 years in good health.

This clone is a singleton in its sample. The chain's CDR3 is CASSGWRESAYEQYF. CDR3 DNA sequence: TGTGCCAGCAGTGGCTGGCGGGAAAGTGCCTACGAGCAGTACTTC. The chain employs TRBV6-1 and TRBJ2-7, with a weak D call TRBD2 (6 bases). The germline V gene encodes CDR1 MNHNS and CDR2 SASEGT. The CDR3 length is 15 residues. Trimming stripped 4 bases from V and 2 bases from J, with 15 bases between.

This clone occurred once. The V call is TRBV11-2, the J call TRBJ2-3; D is uncertain. CDR1 and CDR2 (germline): SGHAT, FQNNGV. The CDR3 runs to 13 residues. V lost 1 base and J 5 bases, leaving 7 bases between the germline ends. CDR3 sequence: CASSLGGRDTQYF. The CDR3 DNA is TGTGCCAGCAGCTTAGGGGGTAGAGATACGCAGTATTTT.

This clone was seen a single time. The sample holds other DNA sequences that translate to the same CDR3. The rearrangement uses TRBV5-1 and TRBJ2-3, with D tentatively TRBD1 (6 bases). Trimming pared 0 bases from V and 0 bases from J, leaving 8 bases between. The germline V gene encodes CDR1 SGHRS and CDR2 YFSETQ. This CDR3 has 15 residues. CDR3 bases: TGCGCCAGCAGCTTGGGGGGGCCTAGCACAGATACGCAGTATTTT. Translating it yields CASSLGGPSTDTQYF.

The V and J genes are TRBV7-9 and TRBJ1-6; D is perhaps TRBD1 (5 bases). The CDR3 runs 15 residues. V was cut by 1 base and J by 4 bases, with 8 bases left in between. CDR1 is SEHNR, CDR2 FQNEAQ, per germline (reference sequence). DNA of the CDR3: TGTGCCAGCAGCTTAGGGAGGGGTTATAATTCACCCCTCCACTTT. It codes for CASSLGRGYNSPLHF.

The chain is built from TRBV7-3 and TRBJ2-1, with 8 nucleotides matching TRBD2. V lost 5 bases and J lost 7; bases outside the gene matches: 7. Germline V gene data show CDR1 as SGHTA and CDR2 as FQGTGA. The CDR3 is made up of 14 amino acids. The DNA of the CDR3 is TGTGCCAGCAGCCGGAGCGGGAGAGCAAATGAGCAGTTCTTC. Translation gives CASSRSGRANEQFF.

The chain uses TRBV18 and TRBJ2-7; the match to TRBD1 covers 8 bases. CDR3 length equals 14 residues. J was trimmed by 7 bases and V by 2 bases; bases with no gene match: 7. Germline CDR1 reads KGHSH; CDR2 reads LQKENI. The CDR3: CASSPGQGAREQYF. Written as DNA, the CDR3 is TGTGCCAGCTCACCAGGCCAGGGGGCGAGAGAGCAGTACTTC.

The V gene is TRBV6-1, the J gene TRBJ2-1, with 10 bases matching TRBD2. With 1 base clipped from V and 8 bases from J, the junction kept 8 bases outside the gene matches. Germline V lookup: CDR1 MNHNS, CDR2 SASEGT. This CDR3 is built from 16 residues. The CDR3 DNA sequence: TGTGCCAGCAGTGAAGGGGCTAGCGGGAGTTTCTATGAGCAGTTCTTC. The encoded protein is CASSEGASGSFYEQFF.

The chain uses TRBV18 and TRBJ2-5, with 8 bases that match TRBD2. Germline V CDR1 and CDR2: KGHSH, LQKENI. V was clipped by 3 bases and J by 5 bases; unmatched bases: 5. This CDR3 has 14 residues. The CDR3 loop reads CASSPLASGETQYF. CDR3 nucleotide sequence: TGTGCCAGCTCACCCCTCGCTAGCGGGGAGACCCAGTACTTC.

The CDR3, as DNA: TGCGCCAGCAGCTTGGCCGGACAGGGAGGACACAATGAGCAGTTCTTC. The encoded protein is CASSLAGQGGHNEQFF. The V gene is TRBV5-1, the J gene TRBJ2-1, with TRBD1 matching 8 bases. The junction had 7 bases not matched to a gene; V was cut back by 0 bases and J by 5 bases. CDR1 is SGHRS and CDR2 is YFSETQ in the germline V gene. This CDR3 comprises 16 residues.

This clone came up a few times. This rearrangement joins TRBV19 to TRBJ2-3; perhaps TRBD2 as D (6 bases). Trimming pared 1 base from V and 1 base from J, leaving 6 bases between. The V gene's germline CDR1 is LNHDA and CDR2 SQIVND (reference sequence). The CDR3 loop spans 14 amino acids. The CDR3 DNA follows: TGTGCCAGTAGTATAGCGGGAGGCACAGATACGCAGTATTTT. Translating it yields CASSIAGGTDTQYF.

This clone was recorded once. The chain couples TRBV5-4 to TRBJ2-2; no clear D gene. Trimming cost V 2 bases and J 1 base, with 6 bases left between them. The CDR3 has 14 amino acids. The germline CDR1 and CDR2 sequences are SGHNT and YYREEE (reference sequence). The CDR3 here is CASSLKRNTGELFF. The CDR3, as DNA: TGTGCCAGCAGCTTAAAGCGGAACACCGGGGAGCTGTTTTTT.

Written as DNA, the CDR3 is TGCGCCAGCAGTGAGGGTATAGGGGACAGGGGGTCCCCCCAGCATTTT. This encodes CASSEGIGDRGSPQHF. V gene TRBV10-2 combines with J gene TRBJ1-5, with TRBD1 matching 11 bases. Germline lookup yields CDR1 WSHSY and CDR2 SAAADI. The CDR3 consists of 16 residues. After removal of 2 bases from V and 10 bases from J, the junction contained 10 bases not matched to a gene.

This clone was counted once. The V call is TRBV10-3, the J call TRBJ2-3; TRBD2 aligns across 7 bases. The V and J ends lost 0 bases and 10 bases, in that order; junction bases with no gene match: 4. CDR3 size: 13 residues. Germline CDR1 is ENHRY and CDR2 is SYGVKD. In nucleotides, the CDR3 is TGTGCCATCAGTGAGTCTAGCGGGCTGGCGCAGTATTTT. It yields the protein CAISESSGLAQYF.

This CDR3 reads CASTSLTSGKWNEQYF. CDR3 bases: TGTGCCAGCACCAGCCTCACTAGCGGGAAGTGGAACGAGCAGTACTTC. V gene TRBV27 combines with J gene TRBJ2-7, with 10 positions matching TRBD2. Unmatched junction bases numbered 14, after V lost 7 bases and J lost 5 bases. The germline V gene has CDR1 MNHEY and CDR2 SMNVEV (reference sequence). The CDR3 has 16 amino acids.

The rearrangement links TRBV6-5 to TRBJ1-6; 9 bases are a match to TRBD1. The V and J ends lost 2 bases and 13 bases, in that order; junction bases with no gene match: 6. Germline CDR1 and CDR2: MNHEY and SVGAGI. This CDR3 has 14 residues. The CDR3 DNA reads as TGTGCCAGCAGTTACGGACAGGGGAATTTTCCCCTCCACTTT. Its protein product is CASSYGQGNFPLHF.

The rearrangement uses TRBV30 and TRBJ1-3, with D uncertain. This CDR3 contains 15 residues. Between the trimmed V and J ends, which lost 4 bases and 0 bases, there was a span of 13 bases. Germline V gene sequence: CDR1 GTSNPN, CDR2 SVGIG (reference sequence). CDR3: CAWKVRGISGNTIYF. CDR3 nucleotide sequence: TGTGCCTGGAAAGTCCGCGGGATCTCTGGAAACACCATATATTTT.

The J gene is TRBJ1-4, the V gene TRBV7-2, with 10 bases that match TRBD1. Trimming cost V 5 bases and J 8 bases; bases outside gene matches: 5. CDR1 is SGHTA, CDR2 FQGNSA, per germline. This CDR3 is built from 14 residues. The CDR3 sequence: CASSPDRGWEKLFF. The DNA of the CDR3 is TGTGCCAGCAGCCCGGACAGGGGGTGGGAAAAACTGTTTTTT.

The rearrangement joins TRBV28 to TRBJ2-3; 14 positions agree with TRBD2. This CDR3 has 14 amino acids. V lost 8 bases, J lost 8 bases, and 6 bases stayed unmatched. The germline gives CDR1 MDHEN, CDR2 SYDVKM. The CDR3 protein is CASGTSGRGGTQYF. Here the CDR3 DNA reads TGTGCCAGCGGGACTAGCGGGAGAGGGGGTACGCAGTATTTT. Variable domain in full (rest from reference TRBV28 and TRBJ2-3): DVKVTQSSRYLVKRTGEKVFLECVQDMDHENMFWYRQDPGLGLRLIYFSYDVKMKEKGDIPEGYSVSREKKERFSLILESASTNQTSMYLCASGTSGRGGTQYFGPGTRLTVL.

The chain recombines TRBV6-1 with TRBJ2-5; possibly TRBD2 for D (6 bases). V was clipped by 2 bases and J by 4 bases, with 14 bases between them. Germline CDR1 reads MNHNS; CDR2 reads SASEGT. The CDR3 consists of 15 residues. The CDR3 DNA reads TGTGCCAGCAGTGAACGGAGGGTTGGGGTAGAGACCCAGTACTTC. This encodes CASSERRVGVETQYF.

The V gene is TRBV28, the J gene TRBJ2-7, with 10 bases that match TRBD1. In germline, CDR1 is MDHEN, CDR2 SYDVKM. The V and J ends lost 7 bases and 3 bases, in that order; junction bases with no gene match: 9. CDR3 length equals 15 residues. This CDR3 reads CASIPGTGVVYEQYF. For the CDR3, the DNA is TGTGCCAGCATTCCAGGGACAGGGGTAGTCTACGAGCAGTACTTC.

The rearrangement joins TRBV10-3 to TRBJ1-2; 8 positions match TRBD1. Trimming at V came to 3 bases and at J to 8 bases, leaving 5 bases not matched to a gene. Per the germline V gene, CDR1 is ENHRY and CDR2 is SYGVKD. There are 13 residues in the CDR3. The CDR3 nucleotides are TGTGCCATCAGTGAAGACAGGGGAGGAGGCTACACCTTC. This translates into CAISEDRGGGYTF.

In the case of this clone: At one of its ends the junction is not consistent with the germline gene, which may arise from a read error. This CDR3 reads CASSLVVGQGDLF. CDR3 coding DNA: TGTGCCAGCAGCTTAGTAGTGGGCCAGGGAGACCTCTTT. The rearrangement links TRBV7-8 to TRBJ1-1; D is perhaps TRBD1 (5 bases). The CDR3 length is 13 residues. In germline, CDR1 is SGHVS, CDR2 FQNEAQ.

The genes are TRBV10-3 and TRBJ1-2; D uncertain. Germline V lookup: CDR1 ENHRY, CDR2 SYGVKD. V was trimmed by 0 bases and J by 1 base, leaving 6 bases between them. The CDR3 extends over 14 amino acids. DNA of the CDR3: TGTGCCATCAGTGAGTCCAGGATTAACTATGGCTACACCTTC. Protein: CAISESRINYGYTF.

This clone was seen once. V gene TRBV30 combines with J gene TRBJ2-7, with D perhaps matching TRBD1 or TRBD2 (5 bases each). Trimming stripped 1 base from V and 5 bases from J, with 18 bases between. Germline V gene sequence: CDR1 GTSNPN, CDR2 SVGIG (reference sequence). The CDR3 sequence is 15 residues long. CDR3 bases: TGTGCCTGGAGTGGGGGACGGAGGCGAGTCGACGAGCAGTACTTC. Translated: CAWSGGRRRVDEQYF.

The rearrangement links TRBV28 to TRBJ2-7; D may be TRBD2 (6 bases). CDR3 size: 15 residues. The germline V and J ends were trimmed by 6 bases and 3 bases, with 18 bases remaining between them. The germline V gene encodes CDR1 MDHEN and CDR2 SYDVKM. This CDR3 is CASSGYAGLGYEQYF. The CDR3 coding sequence is TGTGCCAGCAGCGGCTATGCGGGGCTTGGCTACGAGCAGTACTTC.

This rearrangement joins TRBV6-5 to TRBJ1-1; weak D call: TRBD1 (5 bases). V was pared by 6 bases and J by 0 bases, with 14 bases between. The germline V gene encodes CDR1 MNHEY and CDR2 SVGAGI. The CDR3 is 15 residues long. The DNA for the CDR3 is TGTGCCAGCAGGTTGAATCCGGGGCTGAACACTGAAGCTTTCTTT. Amino acids: CASRLNPGLNTEAFF.

Only a few counts were recorded for this clone. The chain combines TRBV19 with TRBJ2-2; D remains unclear. The CDR3 contains 14 residues. The germline V and J ends were trimmed by 4 bases and 4 bases, with 10 bases remaining between them. Germline loops: CDR1 LNHDA, CDR2 SQIVND (reference sequence). DNA of the CDR3: TGTGCCAGTAGTACCCGGTTTTCCACCGGGGAGCTGTTTTTT. Amino acids: CASSTRFSTGELFF. The variable domain in full, with the rest retrieved from reference TRBV19 and TRBJ2-2, is DGGITQSPKYLFRKEGQNVTLSCEQNLNHDAMYWYRQDPGQGLRLIYYSQIVNDFQKGDIAEGYSVSREKKESFPLTVTSAQKNPTAFYLCASSTRFSTGELFFGEGSRLTVL.

The chain employs TRBV9 and TRBJ1-4; 9 bases fit TRBD1. This CDR3 has 17 residues. The ends lost 4 bases at V and 5 bases at J; junction bases unmatched: 12. Germline CDR1 SGDLS, CDR2 YYNGEE. CDR3 sequence reads: CASSPGTGTGGNEKLFF. The CDR3 bases are TGTGCCAGCAGCCCCGGGACAGGGACCGGGGGGAATGAAAAACTGTTTTTT.

The chain is built from TRBV28 and TRBJ1-2, with unresolved D. Per the germline V gene, CDR1 is MDHEN and CDR2 is SYDVKM. The CDR3 is 12 residues long. V was pared by 3 bases and J by 8 bases, with 10 bases between. The CDR3 spells CASSFERYGYTF. The CDR3 nucleotides read TGTGCCAGCAGTTTTGAGAGGTACGGCTACACCTTC.

The rearrangement uses TRBV29-1 and TRBJ2-7, with TRBD2 matching 8 bases. CDR1 and CDR2 from the germline V gene are SQVTM and ANQGSEA. V was pared by 5 bases and J by 0 bases, with 6 bases of the junction left unmatched. The CDR3 runs to 14 residues. CDR3 sequence (DNA): TGCAGCGTTAGGTCTAGCGGGTCCTCCTACGAGCAGTACTTC. This encodes CSVRSSGSSYEQYF.

The chain combines TRBV6-6 with TRBJ2-5, with D unclear. CDR1 and CDR2 from the germline V gene are MNHNY and SVGAGI (reference sequence). Trimming left V 5 bases short and J 1 base short, with 8 bases between. There are 13 residues in the CDR3. This CDR3 is CASSILSQETQYF. The CDR3 coding sequence is TGTGCCAGCAGTATCCTTAGCCAAGAGACCCAGTACTTC.

The V call is TRBV27, the J call TRBJ2-7; D remains ambiguous. The germline V gene encodes CDR1 MNHEY and CDR2 SMNVEV (reference sequence). CDR3 size: 13 residues. V gave up 8 bases and J gave up 0 bases, with 11 bases separating them. The CDR3 region is CASRKLSSYEQYF. The CDR3 DNA sequence: TGTGCCAGCCGCAAGCTTAGCTCCTACGAGCAGTACTTC.